Sequencing of this T cell receptor (beta chain) was carried out in a study of blood T cells in healthy people across ages. A J-beta primer mix and a sample-barcoded 5' primer were used in a second PCR of about 6 to 12 cycles. TCRdb independently ran MiXCR on the 5' RACE reads; one entry per CDR3 protein. This table has over a million distinct CDR3 sequences, approximately 59% appearing once. There are 15 residues in the CDR3. Germline trimming cut 6 bases from V and 6 bases from J; bases unmatched to any gene: 11. Per germline, CDR1 MNHEY and CDR2 SVGAGI. Healthy Caucasians from Russia aged roughly 6 to 95 served as donors.

This sequence was found in a man younger than 30 in good health. What was sequenced was blood. V is TRBV6-5 and J is TRBJ1-5; 7 bases line up with TRBD1. The CDR3 loop is CASSLLQGLGQPQHF. CDR3 DNA sequence: TGTGCCAGCAGCCTTCTACAGGGGCTCGGTCAGCCCCAGCATTTT.